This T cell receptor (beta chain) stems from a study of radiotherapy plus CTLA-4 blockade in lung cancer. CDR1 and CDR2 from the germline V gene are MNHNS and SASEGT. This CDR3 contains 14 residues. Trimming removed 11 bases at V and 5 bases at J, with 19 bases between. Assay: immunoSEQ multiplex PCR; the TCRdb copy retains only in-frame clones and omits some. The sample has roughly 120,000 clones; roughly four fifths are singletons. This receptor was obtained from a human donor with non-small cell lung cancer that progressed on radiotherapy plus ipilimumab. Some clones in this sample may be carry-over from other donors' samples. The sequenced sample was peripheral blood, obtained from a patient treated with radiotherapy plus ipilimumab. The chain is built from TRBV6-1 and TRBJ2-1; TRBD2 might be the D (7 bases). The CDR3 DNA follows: TGTGCCGGCACTATGAGGGGGGGACACAATGAGCAGTTCTTC. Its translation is CAGTMRGGHNEQFF.